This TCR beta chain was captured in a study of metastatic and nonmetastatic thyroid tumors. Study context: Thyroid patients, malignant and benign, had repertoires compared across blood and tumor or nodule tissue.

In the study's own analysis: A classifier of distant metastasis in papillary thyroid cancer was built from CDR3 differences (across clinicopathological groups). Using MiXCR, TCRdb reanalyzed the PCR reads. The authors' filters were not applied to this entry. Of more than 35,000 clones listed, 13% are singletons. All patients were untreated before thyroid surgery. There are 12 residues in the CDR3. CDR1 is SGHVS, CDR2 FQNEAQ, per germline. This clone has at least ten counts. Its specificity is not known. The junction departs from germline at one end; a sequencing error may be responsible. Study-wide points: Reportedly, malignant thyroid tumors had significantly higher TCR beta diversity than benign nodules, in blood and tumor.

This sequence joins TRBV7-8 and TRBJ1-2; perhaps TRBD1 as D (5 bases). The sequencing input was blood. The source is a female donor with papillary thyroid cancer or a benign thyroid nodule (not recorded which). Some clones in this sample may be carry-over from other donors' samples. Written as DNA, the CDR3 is TGTGCCAGCAGCTTAGCCTCCGGGACCGCTAGCTTC. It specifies CASSLASGTASF.